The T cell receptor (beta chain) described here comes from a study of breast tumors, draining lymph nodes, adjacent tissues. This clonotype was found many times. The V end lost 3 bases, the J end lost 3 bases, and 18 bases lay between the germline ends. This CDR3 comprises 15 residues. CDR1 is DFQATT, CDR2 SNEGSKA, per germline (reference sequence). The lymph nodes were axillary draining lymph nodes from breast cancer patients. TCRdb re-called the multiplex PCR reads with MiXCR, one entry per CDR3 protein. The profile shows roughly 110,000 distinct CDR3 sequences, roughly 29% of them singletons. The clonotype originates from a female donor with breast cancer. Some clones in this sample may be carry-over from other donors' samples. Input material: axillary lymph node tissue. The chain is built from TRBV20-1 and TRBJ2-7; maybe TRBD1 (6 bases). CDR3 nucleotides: TGCAGTGCTAGCCCCCAGGGGTCAACCTTCTACGAGCAGTACTTC. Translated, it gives CSASPQGSTFYEQYF.